These T cell receptor beta chains were read from a single sample in a study of human T cells and chemical hapten exposure. MiXCR, run by TCRdb on the reads, gives a single entry per CDR3 protein. The table has 100,000 to 150,000 distinct CDR3 sequences, 8.5% seen once; the top ten hold just over 1.4%. Sequencing was done on a sample of whole blood. All receptors come from a human donor in good health. Some clones in this sample may be carry-over from other donors' samples. Both conserved end residues are part of each CDR3. A D gene is named only where the DNA matches it firmly. Clone sizes are given selectively: once, few, many, or a class where the clone is expanded.

TRBD2	TRBV7-9	few	TRBJ2-7	TGTGCCAGCAGCTTAGGATTGGCCAGCGGGGACGAGCAGTACTTC	CASSLGLASGDEQYF
NA	TRBV14	many	TRBJ2-4	TGTGCCAGCAGCCAAGATGCGGCGGTTAGAGGGGCCAAAAACATTCAGTACTTC	CASSQDAAVRGAKNIQYF
NA	TRBV20-1	many	TRBJ1-1	TGCAGTGCTAGAGACAGATGGAGCACTGAAGCTTTCTTT	CSARDRWSTEAFF
TRBD2	TRBV6-5	few	TRBJ2-1	TGTGCCAGCAGCAGCGGGAGACATGAGCAGTTCTTC	CASSSGRHEQFF
TRBD2	TRBV11-3	few	TRBJ2-1	TGTGCCAGCAGCTTAAAACTAGCGGGAGCGGCGGATGAGCAGTTCTTC	CASSLKLAGAADEQFF
TRBD1	TRBV10-3	many	TRBJ2-3	TGTGCCATCAAAGGGAGTGTTGACAGGGACGAGGATACGCAGTATTTT	CAIKGSVDRDEDTQYF
TRBD1	TRBV19	few	TRBJ1-6	TGTGCCAGTAGTGGCCGGGACAGACAGAATTCACCCCTCCACTTT	CASSGRDRQNSPLHF
TRBD2	TRBV10-1	many	TRBJ2-2	TGCGCCAGCAGTGCGGTAGCGGGAGCGAACACCGGGGAGCTGTTTTTT	CASSAVAGANTGELFF
NA	TRBV6-5	few	TRBJ1-5	TGTGCCAGCTCGGAGAGCGGCACGGATCAGCCCCAGCATTTT	CASSESGTDQPQHF
NA	TRBV5-1	many	TRBJ1-2	TGCGCCAGCACCCATCAGGGGAACTATGGCTACACCTTC	CASTHQGNYGYTF
NA	TRBV11-2	NA	TRBJ2-1	TGTGCCAGCAGCTCTTACGACAGTAACAATGAGCAGTTCTTC	CASSSYDSNNEQFF
TRBD2	TRBV19	few	TRBJ2-1	TGTGCCAGTAGTATGTTTGGACTAGCGGGAGGGCCCAACAATGAGCAGTTCTTC	CASSMFGLAGGPNNEQFF
TRBD1	TRBV2	NA	TRBJ1-5	TGTGCCAGCAGTGAGGCGGGGACAGGGTGGCAGCCCCAGCATTTT	CASSEAGTGWQPQHF
TRBD1	TRBV7-6	many	TRBJ1-1	TGTGCCAGCAGCGCCCTGACAGGGCGAGCCGAAGCTTTCTTT	CASSALTGRAEAFF
NA	TRBV6-6	NA	TRBJ1-3	TGTGCCAGCAGTTCTCCCGGAGGCTCAGGAAACACCATATATTTT	CASSSPGGSGNTIYF
TRBD1	TRBV20-1	few	TRBJ1-6	TGCAGTGCTAGTCAAACCGTTACAGGGGTCGGGCCCTATAATTCACCCCTCCACTTT	CSASQTVTGVGPYNSPLHF
NA	TRBV9	NA	TRBJ2-1	TGTGCCAGCAGCAGCTTGCGGGGGCGACGGGGTGAGCAGTTCTTC	CASSSLRGRRGEQFF
TRBD2	TRBV3-1	many	TRBJ2-7	TGTGCCAGCAGCCAAGGACTAGCGGGAGATCTCGAGCAGTACTTC	CASSQGLAGDLEQYF
NA	TRBV11-1	NA	TRBJ2-5	TGTGCCAGCAGCGCCCGGGACCAAGAGACCCAGTACTTC	CASSARDQETQYF
NA	TRBV2	many	TRBJ1-2	TGTGCCAGCAGCTGGACAGCTAACTATGGCTACACCTTC	CASSWTANYGYTF
NA	TRBV9	few	TRBJ2-3	TGTGCCAGCAGCGTGGACAGTCCAGATACGCAGTATTTT	CASSVDSPDTQYF
TRBD1	TRBV9	NA	TRBJ2-7	TGTGCCAGCGGACAGGGGGACAGCTACGAGCAGTACTTC	CASGQGDSYEQYF
NA	TRBV6-5	few	TRBJ1-1	TGTGCCAGCAGACTCGGAGGGGTCACTGAAGCTTTCTTT	CASRLGGVTEAFF
NA	TRBV18	many	TRBJ1-6	TGTGCCAGCTCACCGGACTCATCGTCACCCCTCCACTTT	CASSPDSSSPLHF
TRBD1	TRBV6-2/TRBV6-3	many	TRBJ2-2	TGTGCCAGCAGTTATTCCGGGACAGGGGTCACCGGGGAGCTGTTTTTT	CASSYSGTGVTGELFF
NA	TRBV20-1	many	TRBJ1-2	TGCAGTGCTAGAGCCACGGGGGGGCATAGTGGCTACACCTTC	CSARATGGHSGYTF
NA	TRBV21-1	few	TRBJ1-4	TGTGCCAGCACGGGGGCGACTAATGAAAAACTGTTTTTT	CASTGATNEKLFF
TRBD2	TRBV7-9	many	TRBJ2-1	TGTGCCAGCAGCCGTCAGCGGGAGAGGATGAATGAGCAGTTCTTC	CASSRQRERMNEQFF
NA	TRBV29-1	NA	TRBJ2-7	TGCAGCGTTGAAACAGGGGGGGGAGCTGACTACGAGCAGTACTTC	CSVETGGGADYEQYF
NA	TRBV2	NA	TRBJ1-4	TGTGCCAGTAAAACCCAGGGTACGGTCGTTGAAAAACTGTTTTTT	CASKTQGTVVEKLFF
NA	TRBV19	many	TRBJ2-5	TGTGCCAGTAGGGCGGGGACTCATCTCGGCGAGACCCAGTACTTC	CASRAGTHLGETQYF
NA	TRBV6-5	NA	TRBJ2-1	TGTGCCAGCACTCCGGGGAACAATGAGCAGTTCTTC	CASTPGNNEQFF
TRBD2	TRBV5-1	few	TRBJ2-7	TGCGCCAGCAGCTTTGGCCTAGCGGACTACGAGCAGTACTTC	CASSFGLADYEQYF
TRBD2	TRBV6-5	NA	TRBJ2-7	TGTGCCAGCACCCTAAGGGCTAGCGGGGGAATCTCCTACGAGCAGTACTTC	CASTLRASGGISYEQYF
TRBD2	TRBV6-6	many	TRBJ2-3	TGTGCCAGCAGTTACACTAGCGGGGAAGACACAGATACGCAGTATTTT	CASSYTSGEDTDTQYF
NA	TRBV14	many	TRBJ1-2	TGTGCCAGCAGCCAAGCGGCTTATGGCTACACCTTC	CASSQAAYGYTF
TRBD2	TRBV29-1	few	TRBJ2-1	TGCAGCGCCCAGTACCCGACTAGCGGGAGCGACACCTACAATGAGCAGTTCTTC	CSAQYPTSGSDTYNEQFF
NA	TRBV4-1	few	TRBJ1-1	TGCGCCAGCAGCACCCGGACAGCCCTAAACACTGAAGCTTTCTTT	CASSTRTALNTEAFF
NA	TRBV5-1	once	TRBJ2-7	TGCGCCAGCAGCTTGGGGCAGCCCTTCTCCGAGCAGTACTTC	CASSLGQPFSEQYF
TRBD1	TRBV7-2	many	TRBJ1-2	TGTGCCAGCAGCTTGGGGTCAGGGGGACCGGATTACACCTTC	CASSLGSGGPDYTF
TRBD2	TRBV20-1	NA	TRBJ2-1	TGCAGTGCTACCGGTGGCAGCGGGAGGGCCGATGAGCAGTTCTTC	CSATGGSGRADEQFF
NA	TRBV6-5	few	TRBJ2-1	TGTGCCAGCAGGTACCTCCAGGGGGGTCATGAGCAGTTCTTC	CASRYLQGGHEQFF
TRBD1	TRBV2	many	TRBJ1-3	TGTGCCAGCAGTGTGACAGGGTCTGGAAACACCATATATTTT	CASSVTGSGNTIYF
TRBD1	TRBV28	NA	TRBJ2-1	TGTGCCAGCAAGGGACAGGGCCCTTACAATGAGCAGTTCTTC	CASKGQGPYNEQFF
NA	TRBV29-1	NA	TRBJ1-1	TGCAGCGTTGAACTCGGCCCCCGGGGCACTGAAGCTTTCTTT	CSVELGPRGTEAFF